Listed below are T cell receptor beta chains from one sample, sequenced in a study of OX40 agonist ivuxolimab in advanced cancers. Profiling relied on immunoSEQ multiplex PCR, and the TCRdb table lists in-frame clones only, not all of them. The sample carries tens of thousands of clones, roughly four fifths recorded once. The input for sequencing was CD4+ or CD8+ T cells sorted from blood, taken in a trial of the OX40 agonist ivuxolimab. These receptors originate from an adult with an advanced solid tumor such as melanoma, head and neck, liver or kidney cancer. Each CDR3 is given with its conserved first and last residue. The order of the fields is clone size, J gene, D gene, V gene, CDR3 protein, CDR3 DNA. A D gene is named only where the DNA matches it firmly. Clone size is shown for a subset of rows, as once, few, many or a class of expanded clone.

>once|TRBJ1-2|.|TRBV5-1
CASSSSYGYTF
TGCGCCAGCAGCTCGAGCTATGGCTACACCTTC
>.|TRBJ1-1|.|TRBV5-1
CASSLAQIKSTEAFF
TGCGCCAGCAGCTTGGCGCAGATTAAGTCCACTGAAGCTTTCTTT
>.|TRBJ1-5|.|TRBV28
CASRRRISGTLKDQPQHF
TGTGCCAGCAGACGTAGAATCTCCGGGACACTAAAGGATCAGCCCCAGCATTTT
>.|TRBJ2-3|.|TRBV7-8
CASSLVGLGDTQYF
TGTGCCAGCAGCTTAGTCGGATTAGGTGATACGCAGTATTTT
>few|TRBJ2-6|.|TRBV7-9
CASSLAVGSGANVLTF
TGTGCCAGCAGCTTAGCGGTGGGCTCTGGGGCCAACGTCCTGACTTTC
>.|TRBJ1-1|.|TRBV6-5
CASSYGGKAFF
TGTGCCAGCAGTTATGGGGGTAAAGCTTTCTTT
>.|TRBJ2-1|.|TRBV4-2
CASSHPLRDFNNEQFF
TGTGCCAGCAGCCACCCACTACGGGACTTCAACAATGAGCAGTTCTTC
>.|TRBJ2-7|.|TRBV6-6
CASSKSGSYEQYF
TGTGCCAGCAGCAAAAGCGGCTCCTACGAGCAGTACTTC
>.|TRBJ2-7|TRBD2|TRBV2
CASRGTSGRYEQYF
TGTGCCAGCAGGGGGACTAGCGGGAGGTACGAGCAGTACTTC
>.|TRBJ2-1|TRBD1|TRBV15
CATSRGPGQGGHEQFF
TGTGCCACCAGCAGAGGACCGGGACAGGGGGGTCATGAGCAGTTCTTC
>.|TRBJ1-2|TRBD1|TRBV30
CAWTQGAHGYTF
TGTGCCTGGACCCAGGGGGCGCATGGCTACACCTTC
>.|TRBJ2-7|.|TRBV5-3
CARSFGSGACEQYF
TGTGCCAGAAGCTTTGGGTCGGGGGCGTGCGAGCAGTACTTC
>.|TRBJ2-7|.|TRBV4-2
CASSLEGGRYEQYF
TGTGCCAGCAGCTTGGAAGGGGGGCGCTACGAGCAGTACTTC
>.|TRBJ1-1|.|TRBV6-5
CASIPLRGEAFF
TGTGCCAGCATACCCCTCAGGGGAGAAGCTTTCTTT
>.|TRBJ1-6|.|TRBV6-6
CASSYGEDSPLHF
TGTGCCAGCAGTTACGGGGAAGACTCACCCCTCCACTTT
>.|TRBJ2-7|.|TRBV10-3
CAISDRGLNYEQYF
TGTGCCATCAGTGACAGGGGTTTGAACTACGAGCAGTACTTC
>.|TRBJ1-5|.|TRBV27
CASSLSLLGNQPQHF
TGTGCCAGCAGTTTATCACTCCTGGGCAATCAGCCCCAGCATTTT
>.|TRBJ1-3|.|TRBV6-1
CASSGQSTSGNTIYF
TGTGCCAGCAGTGGACAGTCTACCTCTGGAAACACCATATATTTT
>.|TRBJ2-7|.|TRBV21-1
CASSNTSGRDEQYF
TGTGCCAGCAGCAATACTAGCGGGAGAGACGAGCAGTACTTC
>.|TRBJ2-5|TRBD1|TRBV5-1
CASNPSTGGKETQYF
TGCGCCAGCAACCCCTCGACAGGGGGGAAAGAGACCCAGTACTTC
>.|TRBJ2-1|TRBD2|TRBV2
CASSESGLVRIAKNNEQFF
TGTGCCAGCAGTGAATCGGGACTAGTGAGGATTGCCAAAAACAATGAGCAGTTCTTC
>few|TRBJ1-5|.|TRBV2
CASQGANQPQHF
TGTGCCAGCCAAGGGGCCAATCAGCCCCAGCATTTT
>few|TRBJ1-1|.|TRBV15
CATSRDHGGTEAFF
TGTGCCACCAGCAGAGATCACGGGGGCACTGAAGCTTTCTTT